This T cell receptor (beta chain) was observed in a study of esophageal squamous cell carcinoma under preoperative chemotherapy (dated by TCRdb to 2016 to 2018). Concerning the study at large: In the study, TCR repertoires were profiled in both peripheral blood T cells and tumor-infiltrating lymphocytes. Repertoires from samples obtained before paclitaxel-nedaplatin therapy were compared with repertoires from samples obtained after paclitaxel-nedaplatin therapy. The effects of paclitaxel-nedaplatin chemotherapy on T-cell receptor repertoires in patients with esophageal squamous cell carcinoma were assessed. Several patients with primary esophageal squamous cell carcinoma made up the cohort.

In the case of this clonotype: Its specific antigen is unknown. Base qualities are not recorded, but no much larger clone differs from it by a single base.

Library prep was done by PCR. TCRdb records HiSeq X Ten as the sequencer. High-throughput sequencing was used to characterize TCR repertoires. TCRdb reworked the public reads: Q25 trimming with fastp, MiXCR clone assembly, productive beta chains retained. Under each unique CDR3 protein, matching rows form one entry showing the most common genes and DNA. For this sample the table gives almost 9,500 distinct CDR3 sequences, of which approximately 50% were detected only once. The top ten hold over 12% of the sample. The sample's time point label, in plain terms: after preoperative PTX-NDP chemotherapy. Before surgery, patients were given paclitaxel-nedaplatin as preoperative chemotherapy. The germline V gene encodes CDR1 LNHDA and CDR2 SQIVND (reference sequence). The CDR3 goes from the cysteine to the phenylalanine over 16 residues. Here the CDR3 DNA is all that survives: 48 bases in frame from base 1. Trimmed from V: 11 bases; trimmed from J: 5 bases; junction bases lacking a gene match: 15.

Broader findings and caveats from the paper: Only 4 or 5 patients with esophageal squamous cell carcinoma were analyzed, making for a small cohort. After chemotherapy, TCR diversity rose significantly in peripheral T cells, but this increase was not seen in tumor-infiltrating lymphocytes. Post-treatment tumor-infiltrating lymphocytes appeared partly derived from peripheral T cells migrating into the tumor, not solely from local clonal changes. Paclitaxel-nedaplatin therapy caused immediate and substantial changes in clonotype frequency, and abundant clones were more likely to contract than to amplify.

Sampling was conducted from a patient given preoperative chemotherapy. This TCR derives from a human donor with esophageal squamous cell carcinoma. The donor label of this sample is uncertain. The chain is encoded by TRBV19 joined to TRBJ2-1, with 10 junctional bases fitting TRBD2. The DNA sequence is given as TGTGCCTGCTCCCCCAGCGGGCTAGCGGGAGACAATGAGCAGTTCTTC. This sequence encodes CACSPSGLAGDNEQFF.